A single sample is the source of the 10 T cell receptor beta chains below, sequenced in a study of T cells after yellow fever vaccination. TCRdb reprocessed the 5' RACE reads via MiXCR and lists one record per CDR3 protein. The repertoire has approximately 180,000 distinct CDR3 sequences, approximately 6.2% of them found once; the top ten carry just under 3%. Sequencing used CD4+ T cells sorted from PBMCs, obtained on the day of the first yellow fever vaccination. The receptors were gathered from a man younger than 30 who received the YFV17D yellow fever vaccine.

This clonotype was counted a few times. The CDR3: CSVKTGENTIYF. In DNA form, the CDR3 reads TGCAGTGTTAAGACAGGAGAAAACACCATATATTTT. The chain couples TRBV20-1 to TRBJ1-3; maybe TRBD1 (6 bases). Trimming removed 7 bases from V and 6 bases from J, with 13 bases in between. Looked up from germline, CDR1 is DFQATT and CDR2 is SNEGSKA (reference sequence). This CDR3 comprises 12 residues.

The chain is built from TRBV10-2 and TRBJ2-7; 12 nucleotides align to TRBD2. With V trimmed by 5 bases and J by 8 bases, 7 bases remained unmatched. The germline V gene encodes CDR1 WSHSY and CDR2 SAAADI. The CDR3 sequence is 14 residues long. This chain's CDR3 is CASSLTSGSYKQYV. The CDR3 DNA sequence: TGCGCCAGCAGTCTGACTAGCGGGAGCTATAAGCAGTACGTC.

This clonotype was detected only a few times. V gene TRBV3-1 combines with J gene TRBJ1-2; weak D call: TRBD1 (6 bases). The germline gives CDR1 LGHDT, CDR2 YNNKEL (reference sequence). The CDR3 loop spans 15 amino acids. V lost 4 bases, J lost 8 bases, and 20 bases lay in between. The CDR3 sequence: CASSPLGGRMGGYTF. In DNA form, the CDR3 reads TGTGCCAGCAGCCCCCTTGGGGGGCGAATGGGGGGCTACACCTTC.

This clonotype was seen more than once but under ten times. The chain is built from TRBV6-5 and TRBJ2-2; either TRBD1 or TRBD2 may fit D (6 bases each). Trimming stripped 4 bases from V and 7 bases from J, with 13 bases between. The CDR3 length is 14 residues. CDR1 is MNHEY and CDR2 is SVGAGI in the germline V gene. CDR3: CASSSHREDGELFF. The CDR3 DNA follows: TGTGCCAGCAGTTCCCACAGGGAGGACGGGGAGCTGTTTTTT.

This clonotype was detected only a few times. The chain joins TRBV20-1 to TRBJ1-3, with D unresolved. The CDR3 is 14 amino acids. Trimming stripped 6 bases from V and 0 bases from J, with 12 bases between. The germline V gene encodes CDR1 DFQATT and CDR2 SNEGSKA (reference sequence). The CDR3 DNA sequence: TGCAGTGCCGCGGGCCGGGGCTCTGGAAACACCATATATTTT. It codes for CSAAGRGSGNTIYF.

This clonotype was detected only a few times. V is TRBV12-3 or TRBV12-4 and J is TRBJ1-5; TRBD1 aligns across 10 bases. After removal of 6 bases from V and 6 bases from J, the junction contained 8 bases not matched to a gene. The CDR3 consists of 15 residues. The CDR3 coding sequence is TGTGCCAGCAGCCCCAAAGGACAGGGGGTTCAGCCCCAGCATTTT. Its translation is CASSPKGQGVQPQHF.

This chain connects TRBV5-1 to TRBJ2-2; 8 bases are a match to TRBD1. The germline V gene has CDR1 SGHRS and CDR2 YFSETQ. The trim removed 0 bases at V and 7 bases at J, leaving 11 bases unmatched. The CDR3 is made up of 17 amino acids. CDR3 residues: CASSLGARQGAGGELFF. DNA for the CDR3: TGCGCCAGCAGCTTGGGAGCGAGGCAGGGGGCCGGCGGGGAGCTGTTTTTT. Filled out from reference TRBV5-1 and TRBJ2-2, the complete variable domain reads KAGVTQTPRYLIKTRGQQVTLSCSPISGHRSVSWYQQTPGQGLQFLFEYFSETQRNKGNFPGRFSGRQFSNSRSEMNVSTLELGDSALYLCASSLGARQGAGGELFFGEGSRLTVL.

This clonotype has at least ten counts. The chain has TRBV5-1 and TRBJ1-1, with D perhaps TRBD1 (5 bases). Germline V gene sequence: CDR1 SGHRS, CDR2 YFSETQ. Trimming left V 0 bases short and J 1 base short, with 7 bases between. The CDR3 is 14 residues long. The CDR3 coding sequence is TGCGCCAGCAGCTTGGACAGGCCGAACACTGAAGCTTTCTTT. The encoded protein is CASSLDRPNTEAFF.

This clonotype has at least ten counts. The chain has TRBV3-1 and TRBJ2-2, with no clear D. CDR1 and CDR2 (germline): LGHDT, YNNKEL (reference sequence). The V and J ends lost 3 bases and 0 bases respectively, with 5 bases between them. The CDR3 loop spans 14 amino acids. The CDR3 region has the DNA TGTGCCAGCAGCCATTCTCCGAACACCGGGGAGCTGTTTTTT. It specifies CASSHSPNTGELFF.

This clonotype has at least ten counts. The chain recombines TRBV12-3 or TRBV12-4 with TRBJ2-1; 11 nucleotides agree with TRBD2. The CDR3 runs to 15 residues. The junction had 3 bases not matched to a gene; V was cut back by 3 bases and J by 5 bases. The CDR3 DNA reads as TGTGCCAGCAGTTTTAGACTAGCGGGAAACAATGAGCAGTTCTTC. The encoded protein is CASSFRLAGNNEQFF.